This entry concerns a single T cell receptor beta chain. Authors' processing steps: Cell counts per sample came from amplifying reference gene primers. Repertoires were generated with immunoSEQ multiplex PCR, while TCRdb's copy carries only in-frame clones and drops some. The V and J calls and clone size were taken over from that table, and D and trimming were inferred from the DNA. Of 410,000 or so clones listed, 89% are singletons. This entry belongs to a study of blood T cell repertoires in COVID-19. Study context: Acute and convalescent COVID-19 specimens originated in the United States, Italy and Spain.

The CDR3 is 16 amino acids. Seattle participants joined during active infection and were tracked over time. The rearrangement links TRBV21-1 to TRBJ2-7; the table's D call of TRBD1 was not tested on the DNA. TRBV21-1 is tagged as a pseudogene. Sequenced sample: peripheral blood. This TCR came from a woman in her thirties or forties with COVID-19, enrolled during active disease. The DNA of the CDR3 is TGTGCCAGCAGCGCAATCGAGAACAGTCCCGTCTACGAGCAGTACTTC. Its translation: CASSAIENSPVYEQYF.